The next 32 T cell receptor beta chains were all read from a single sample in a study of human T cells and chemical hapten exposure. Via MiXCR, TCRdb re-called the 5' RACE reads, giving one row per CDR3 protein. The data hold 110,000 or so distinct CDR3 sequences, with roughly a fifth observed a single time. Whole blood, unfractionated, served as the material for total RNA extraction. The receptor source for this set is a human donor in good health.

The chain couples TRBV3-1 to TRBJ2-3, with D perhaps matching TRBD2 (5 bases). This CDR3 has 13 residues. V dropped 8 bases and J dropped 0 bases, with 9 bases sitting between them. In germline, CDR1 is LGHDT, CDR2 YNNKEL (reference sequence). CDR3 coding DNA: TGTGCCAGCGGACTGGCTAGCACAGATACGCAGTATTTT. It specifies CASGLASTDTQYF.

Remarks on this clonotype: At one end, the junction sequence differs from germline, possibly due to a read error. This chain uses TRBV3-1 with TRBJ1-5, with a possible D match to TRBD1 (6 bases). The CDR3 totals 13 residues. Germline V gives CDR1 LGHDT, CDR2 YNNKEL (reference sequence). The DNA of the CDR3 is TGTGCCAGCAGCCGAATACAGGGCCAGCCCCTGCATTTT. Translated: CASSRIQGQPLHF.

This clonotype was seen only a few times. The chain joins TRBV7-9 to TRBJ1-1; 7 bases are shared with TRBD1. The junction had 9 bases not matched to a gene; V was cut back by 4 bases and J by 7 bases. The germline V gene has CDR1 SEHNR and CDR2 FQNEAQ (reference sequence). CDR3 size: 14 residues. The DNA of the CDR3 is TGTGCCAGCAGCTCACAGGGGAGACGGCATGAAGCTTTCTTT. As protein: CASSSQGRRHEAFF.

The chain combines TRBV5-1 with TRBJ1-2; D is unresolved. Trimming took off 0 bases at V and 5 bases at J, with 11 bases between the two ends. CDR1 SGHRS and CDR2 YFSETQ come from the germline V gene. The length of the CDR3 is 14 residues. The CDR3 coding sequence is TGCGCCAGCAGCTTGGGCGGCTCCATGTATGGCTACACCTTC. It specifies CASSLGGSMYGYTF.

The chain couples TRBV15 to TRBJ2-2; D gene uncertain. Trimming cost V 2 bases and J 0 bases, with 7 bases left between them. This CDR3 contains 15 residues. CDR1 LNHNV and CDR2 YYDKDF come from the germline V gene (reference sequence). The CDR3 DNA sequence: TGTGCCACCAGCAGACAACAGCCGAACACCGGGGAGCTGTTTTTT. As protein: CATSRQQPNTGELFF.

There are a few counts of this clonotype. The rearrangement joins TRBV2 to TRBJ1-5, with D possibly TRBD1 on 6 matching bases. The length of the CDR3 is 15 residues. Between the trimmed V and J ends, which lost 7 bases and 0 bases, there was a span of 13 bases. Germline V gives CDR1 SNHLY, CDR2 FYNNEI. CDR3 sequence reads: CASTPRTASNQPQHF. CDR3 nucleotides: TGTGCCAGCACCCCGAGGACAGCTAGCAATCAGCCCCAGCATTTT.

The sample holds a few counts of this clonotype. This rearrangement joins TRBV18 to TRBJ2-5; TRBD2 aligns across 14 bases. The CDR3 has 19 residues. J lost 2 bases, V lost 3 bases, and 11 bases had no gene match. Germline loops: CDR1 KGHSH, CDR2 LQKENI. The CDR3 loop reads CASSPPARTSGRWQETQYF. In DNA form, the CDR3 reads TGTGCCAGCTCACCGCCCGCCCGGACTAGCGGGAGGTGGCAAGAGACCCAGTACTTC.

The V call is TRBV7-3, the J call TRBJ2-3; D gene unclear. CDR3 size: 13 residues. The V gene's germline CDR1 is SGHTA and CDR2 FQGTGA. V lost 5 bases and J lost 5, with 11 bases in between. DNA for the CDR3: TGTGCCAGCAGCCGAGCTAAGGGAGATACGCAGTATTTT. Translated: CASSRAKGDTQYF. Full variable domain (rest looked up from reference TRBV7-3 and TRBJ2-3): GAGVSQTPSNKVTEKGKYVELRCDPISGHTALYWYRQSLGQGPEFLIYFQGTGAADDSGLPNDRFFAVRPEGSVSTLKIQRTERGDSAVYLCASSRAKGDTQYFGPGTRLTVL.

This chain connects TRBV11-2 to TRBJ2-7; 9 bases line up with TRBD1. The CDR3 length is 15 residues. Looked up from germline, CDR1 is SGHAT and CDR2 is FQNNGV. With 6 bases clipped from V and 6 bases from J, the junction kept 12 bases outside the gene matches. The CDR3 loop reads CASSPGTGFVREQYF. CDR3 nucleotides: TGTGCCAGCAGTCCCGGGACAGGGTTTGTGCGCGAGCAGTACTTC.

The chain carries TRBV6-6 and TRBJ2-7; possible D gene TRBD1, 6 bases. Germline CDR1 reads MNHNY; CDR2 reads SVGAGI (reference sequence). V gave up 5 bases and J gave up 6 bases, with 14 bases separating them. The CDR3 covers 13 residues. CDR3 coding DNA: TGTGCCAGCAGTACACAGGGCTCCCGCGAGCAGTACTTC. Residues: CASSTQGSREQYF.

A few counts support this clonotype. The CDR3 sequence: CASSEARYGRNSPLHF. CDR3 nucleotides: TGTGCCAGCAGTGAAGCGCGATATGGGCGGAATTCACCCCTCCACTTT. The genes are TRBV6-1 and TRBJ1-6; D not resolved. CDR1 MNHNS and CDR2 SASEGT come from the germline V gene. The CDR3 has 16 residues. V was cut by 0 bases and J by 7 bases, with 13 bases left in between.

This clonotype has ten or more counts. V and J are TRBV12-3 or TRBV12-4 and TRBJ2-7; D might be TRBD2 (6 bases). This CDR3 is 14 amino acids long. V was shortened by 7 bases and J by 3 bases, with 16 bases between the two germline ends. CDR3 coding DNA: TGTGCCAGCACCTTGGGACTGCCAAACTACGAGCAGTACTTC. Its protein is CASTLGLPNYEQYF.

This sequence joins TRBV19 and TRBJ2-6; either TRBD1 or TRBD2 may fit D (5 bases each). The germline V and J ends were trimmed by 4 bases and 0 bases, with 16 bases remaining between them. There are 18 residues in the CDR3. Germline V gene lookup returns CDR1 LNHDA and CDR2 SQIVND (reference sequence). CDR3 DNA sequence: TGTGCCAGTAGTAGGAGGACGGCGACAGTCTCTGGGGCCAACGTCCTGACTTTC. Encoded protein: CASSRRTATVSGANVLTF.

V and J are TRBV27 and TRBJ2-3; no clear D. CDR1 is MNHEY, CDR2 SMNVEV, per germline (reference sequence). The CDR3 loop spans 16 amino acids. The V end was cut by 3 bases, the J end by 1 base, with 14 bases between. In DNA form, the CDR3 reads TGTGCCAGCAGTTTTGGGCCCGAAGGTGGCACAGATACGCAGTATTTT. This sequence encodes CASSFGPEGGTDTQYF.

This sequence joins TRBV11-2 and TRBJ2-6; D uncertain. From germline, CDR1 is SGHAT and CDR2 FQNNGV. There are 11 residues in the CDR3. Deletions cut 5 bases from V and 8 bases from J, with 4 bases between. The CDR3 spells CASSRTNVLTF. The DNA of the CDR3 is TGTGCCAGCAGCCGGACCAACGTCCTGACTTTC.

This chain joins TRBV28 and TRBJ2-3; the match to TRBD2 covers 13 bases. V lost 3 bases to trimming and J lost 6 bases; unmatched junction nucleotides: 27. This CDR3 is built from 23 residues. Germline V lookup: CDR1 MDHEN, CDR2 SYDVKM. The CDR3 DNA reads TGTGCCAGCAGTTTTTTCCCTATAGGGCAGGGGGCCACTAGCGGGAGGGCCGAGGATACGCAGTATTTT. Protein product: CASSFFPIGQGATSGRAEDTQYF. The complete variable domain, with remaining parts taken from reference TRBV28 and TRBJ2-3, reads DVKVTQSSRYLVKRTGEKVFLECVQDMDHENMFWYRQDPGLGLRLIYFSYDVKMKEKGDIPEGYSVSREKKERFSLILESASTNQTSMYLCASSFFPIGQGATSGRAEDTQYFGPGTRLTVL.

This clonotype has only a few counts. The DNA for the CDR3 is TGTGCCAGCAGCTTAGGATGGAGGGCCGGCGGGAGGGGCACAGATACGCAGTATTTT. This codes for CASSLGWRAGGRGTDTQYF. This chain joins TRBV7-8 and TRBJ2-3; 9 bases align to TRBD2. The CDR3 is 19 amino acids. Germline CDR1 is SGHVS and CDR2 is FQNEAQ. V shed 1 base and J 1 base; nucleotides not matched to a gene: 12. The whole variable domain, filled in from reference TRBV7-8 and TRBJ2-3, reads GAGVSQSPRYKVAKRGQDVALRCDPISGHVSLFWYQQALGQGPEFLTYFQNEAQLDKSGLPSDRFFAERPEGSVSTLKIQRTQQEDSAVYLCASSLGWRAGGRGTDTQYFGPGTRLTVL.

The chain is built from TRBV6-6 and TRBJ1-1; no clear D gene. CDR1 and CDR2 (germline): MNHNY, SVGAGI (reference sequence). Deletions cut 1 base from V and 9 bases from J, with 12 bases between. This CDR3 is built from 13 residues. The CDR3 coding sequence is TGTGCCAGCAGTTACTGGGTGGCTTCGAAAGCTTTCTTT. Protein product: CASSYWVASKAFF.

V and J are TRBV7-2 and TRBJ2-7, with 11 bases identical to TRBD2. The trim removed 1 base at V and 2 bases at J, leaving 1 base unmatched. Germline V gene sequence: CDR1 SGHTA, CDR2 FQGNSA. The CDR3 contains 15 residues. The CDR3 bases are TGTGCCAGCAGCTTAGGACTAGCGGGGACCTACGAGCAGTACTTC. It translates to CASSLGLAGTYEQYF.

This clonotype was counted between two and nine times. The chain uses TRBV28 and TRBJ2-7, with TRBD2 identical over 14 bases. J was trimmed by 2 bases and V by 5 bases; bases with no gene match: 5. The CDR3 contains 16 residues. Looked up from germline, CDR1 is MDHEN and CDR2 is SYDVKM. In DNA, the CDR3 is TGTGCCAGCAGTCCGGGACTAGCGGGAGTGACCTACGAGCAGTACTTC. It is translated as CASSPGLAGVTYEQYF.

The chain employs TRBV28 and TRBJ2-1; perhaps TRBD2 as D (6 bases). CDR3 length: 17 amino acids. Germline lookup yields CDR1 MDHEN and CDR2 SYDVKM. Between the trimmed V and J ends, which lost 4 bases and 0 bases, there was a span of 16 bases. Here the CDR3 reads CASSSPGLSSSYNEQFF. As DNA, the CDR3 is TGTGCCAGCAGTTCTCCGGGACTCTCGAGCTCCTACAATGAGCAGTTCTTC.

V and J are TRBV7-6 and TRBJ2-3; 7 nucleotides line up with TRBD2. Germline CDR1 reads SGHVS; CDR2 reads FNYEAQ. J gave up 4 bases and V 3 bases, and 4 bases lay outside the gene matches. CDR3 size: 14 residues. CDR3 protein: CASSFTGGPDTQYF. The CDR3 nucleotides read TGTGCCAGCAGCTTTACGGGAGGACCAGATACGCAGTATTTT.

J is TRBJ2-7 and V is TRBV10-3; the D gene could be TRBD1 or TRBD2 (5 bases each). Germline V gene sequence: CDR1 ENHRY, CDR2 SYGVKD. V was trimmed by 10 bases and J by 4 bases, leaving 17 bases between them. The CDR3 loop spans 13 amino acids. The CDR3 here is CATGTHERYEQYF. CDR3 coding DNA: TGTGCCACCGGGACCCATGAGCGATACGAGCAGTACTTC.

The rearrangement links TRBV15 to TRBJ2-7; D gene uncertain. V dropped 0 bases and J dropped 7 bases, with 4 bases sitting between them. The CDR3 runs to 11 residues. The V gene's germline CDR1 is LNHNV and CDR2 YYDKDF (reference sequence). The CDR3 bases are TGTGCCACCAGCAGAGACTCTGAGCAGTACTTC. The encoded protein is CATSRDSEQYF.

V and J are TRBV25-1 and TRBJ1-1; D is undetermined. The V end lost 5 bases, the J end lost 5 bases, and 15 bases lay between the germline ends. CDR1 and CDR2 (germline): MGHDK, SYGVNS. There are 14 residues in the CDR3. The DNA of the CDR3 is TGTGCCAGCAGTCCTCAACTGACATCGACTGAAGCTTTCTTT. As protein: CASSPQLTSTEAFF.

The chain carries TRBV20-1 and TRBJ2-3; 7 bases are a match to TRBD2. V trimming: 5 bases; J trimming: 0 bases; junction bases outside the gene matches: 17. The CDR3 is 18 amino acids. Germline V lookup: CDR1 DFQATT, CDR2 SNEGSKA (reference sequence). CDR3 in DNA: TGCAGTGCTGCCACCCCGCATCCACTAGCGACGAGCACAGATACGCAGTATTTT. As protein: CSAATPHPLATSTDTQYF.

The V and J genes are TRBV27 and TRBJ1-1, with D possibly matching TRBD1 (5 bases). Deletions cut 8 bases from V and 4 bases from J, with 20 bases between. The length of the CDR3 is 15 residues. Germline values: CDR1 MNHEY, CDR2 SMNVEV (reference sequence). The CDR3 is CASGSGQGQGTEAFF. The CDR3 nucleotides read TGTGCCAGCGGATCCGGCCAGGGCCAGGGCACTGAAGCTTTCTTT.

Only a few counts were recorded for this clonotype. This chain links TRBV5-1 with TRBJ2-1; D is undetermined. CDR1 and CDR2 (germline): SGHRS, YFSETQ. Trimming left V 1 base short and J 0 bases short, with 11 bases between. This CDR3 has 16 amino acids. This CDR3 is CASSLRLGGSYNEQFF. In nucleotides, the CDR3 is TGCGCCAGCAGCTTGCGCCTAGGCGGCTCCTACAATGAGCAGTTCTTC.

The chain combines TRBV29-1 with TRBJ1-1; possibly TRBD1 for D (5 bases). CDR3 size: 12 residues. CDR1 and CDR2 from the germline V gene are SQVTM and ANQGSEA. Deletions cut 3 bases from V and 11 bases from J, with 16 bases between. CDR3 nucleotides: TGCAGCGTTGAGTCTAGTGGCAGGGTGGCTTTCTTT. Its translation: CSVESSGRVAFF.

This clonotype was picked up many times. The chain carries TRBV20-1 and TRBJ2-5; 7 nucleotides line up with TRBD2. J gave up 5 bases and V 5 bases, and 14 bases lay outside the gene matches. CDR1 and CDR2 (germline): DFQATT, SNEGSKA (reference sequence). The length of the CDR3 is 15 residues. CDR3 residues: CSAPASGKTLETQYF. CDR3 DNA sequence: TGCAGTGCTCCCGCTAGCGGCAAGACCTTGGAGACCCAGTACTTC.

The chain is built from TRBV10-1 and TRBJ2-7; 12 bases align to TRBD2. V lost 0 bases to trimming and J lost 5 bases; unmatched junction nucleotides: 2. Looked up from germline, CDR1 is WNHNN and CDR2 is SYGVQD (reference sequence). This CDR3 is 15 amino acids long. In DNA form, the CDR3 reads TGCGCCAGCAGTGAGTCGAGACTAGCGGGAGACGAGCAGTACTTC. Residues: CASSESRLAGDEQYF.

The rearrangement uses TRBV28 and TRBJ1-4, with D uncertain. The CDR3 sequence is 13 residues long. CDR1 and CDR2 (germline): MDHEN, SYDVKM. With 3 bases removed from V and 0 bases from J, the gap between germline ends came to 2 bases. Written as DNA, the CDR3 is TGTGCCAGCAGTTTTTCAACTAATGAAAAACTGTTTTTT. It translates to CASSFSTNEKLFF.